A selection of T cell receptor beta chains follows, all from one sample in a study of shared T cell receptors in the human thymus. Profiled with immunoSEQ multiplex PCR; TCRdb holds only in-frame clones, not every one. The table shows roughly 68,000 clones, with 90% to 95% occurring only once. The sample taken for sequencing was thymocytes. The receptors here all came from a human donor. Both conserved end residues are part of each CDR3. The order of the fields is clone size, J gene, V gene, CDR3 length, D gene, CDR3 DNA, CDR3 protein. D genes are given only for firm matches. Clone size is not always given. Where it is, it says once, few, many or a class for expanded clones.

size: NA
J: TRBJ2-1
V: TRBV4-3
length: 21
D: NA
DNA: TGCGCCAGCAGCCAAGAAGGTCCCGGCCGAAGGTTCGGGACCGGTTATAATGAGCAGTTCTTC
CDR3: CASSQEGPGRRFGTGYNEQFF

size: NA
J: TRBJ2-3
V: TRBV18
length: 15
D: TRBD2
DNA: TGTGCCAGCTCACCCCGGGACTACAAAACAGATACGCAGTATTTT
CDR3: CASSPRDYKTDTQYF

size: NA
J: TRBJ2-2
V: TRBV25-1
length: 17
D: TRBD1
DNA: TGTGCCAGCAGGGACCGGGACAGGGATGGGGACACCGGGGAGCTGTTTTTT
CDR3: CASRDRDRDGDTGELFF

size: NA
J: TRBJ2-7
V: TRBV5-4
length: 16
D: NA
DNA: TGTGCCAGCAGCTTAAGTTCCAAACAGCCTTCCTACGAGCAGTACTTC
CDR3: CASSLSSKQPSYEQYF

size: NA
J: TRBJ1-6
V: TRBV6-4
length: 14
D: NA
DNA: TGTGCCAGCAGAGGATCAGGGAACAATTCACCCCTCCACTTT
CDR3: CASRGSGNNSPLHF

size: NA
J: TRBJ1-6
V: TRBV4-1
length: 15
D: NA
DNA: TGCGCCAGCAGCCAAGAAAGGTGGGGGGAAATGTCCCTCCACTTT
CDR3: CASSQERWGEMSLHF

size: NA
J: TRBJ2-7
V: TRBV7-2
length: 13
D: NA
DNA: TGTGCCAGCAGCCCAGGGAGGAACTACGAGCAGTACTTC
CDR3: CASSPGRNYEQYF

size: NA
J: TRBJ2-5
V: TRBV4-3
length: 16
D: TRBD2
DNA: TGCGCCAGCAGCCAAGGGAGCGGGGGGGCCCAAGAGACCCAGTACTTC
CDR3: CASSQGSGGAQETQYF

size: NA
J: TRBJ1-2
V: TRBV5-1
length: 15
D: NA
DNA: TGCGCCAGCAGCTTTGATCAAAACCCGGGGAATGGCTACACCTTC
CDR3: CASSFDQNPGNGYTF

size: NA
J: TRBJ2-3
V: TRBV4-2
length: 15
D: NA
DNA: TGTGCCAGCACACTGGCCGGGACTTGCACAGATACGCAGTATTTT
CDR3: CASTLAGTCTDTQYF

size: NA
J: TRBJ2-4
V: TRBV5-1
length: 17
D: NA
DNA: TGCGCCAGCAGCTTGGTACCCCAGACACTAGCCAAAAACATTCAGTACTTC
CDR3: CASSLVPQTLAKNIQYF

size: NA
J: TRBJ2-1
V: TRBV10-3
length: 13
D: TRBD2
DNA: TGTGCCACCTCGGGGGGTGCAACTAATGAGCAGTTCTTC
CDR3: CATSGGATNEQFF

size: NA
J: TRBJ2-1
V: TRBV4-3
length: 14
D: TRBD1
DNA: TGCGCCAGCAGCCAAGACCTACAGGGGGATGAGCAGTTCTTC
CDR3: CASSQDLQGDEQFF

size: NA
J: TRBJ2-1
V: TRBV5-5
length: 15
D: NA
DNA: TGTGCCACTCGTGGGCTAGCAGTGGGTTACAATGAGCAGTTCTTC
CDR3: CATRGLAVGYNEQFF

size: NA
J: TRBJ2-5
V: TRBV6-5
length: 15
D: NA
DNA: TGTGCTACCTATCGGGGCGTCCCTAAAAAAGAGACCCAGTACTTC
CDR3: CATYRGVPKKETQYF

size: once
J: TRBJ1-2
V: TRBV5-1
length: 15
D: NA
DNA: TGCGCCAGCAGTGGCTCGGGAAGAGGGTCAGATGGCTACACCTTC
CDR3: CASSGSGRGSDGYTF

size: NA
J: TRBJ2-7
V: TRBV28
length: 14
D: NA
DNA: TGTGCCAGCAGTTTGAAGGGACAAGACTACGAGCAGTACTTC
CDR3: CASSLKGQDYEQYF

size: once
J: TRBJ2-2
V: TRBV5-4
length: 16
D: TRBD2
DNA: TGTGCCAGCAGCTTCTGGGGCGGGGGGAGCACCGGGGAGCTGTTTTTT
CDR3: CASSFWGGGSTGELFF

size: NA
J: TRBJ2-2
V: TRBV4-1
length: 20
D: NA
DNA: TGCGCCAGCAGCCAAAGCCTCCAACGCAGGGACGGGGTGTACACCGGGGAGCTGTTTTTT
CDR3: CASSQSLQRRDGVYTGELFF

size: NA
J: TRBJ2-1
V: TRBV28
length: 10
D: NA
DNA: TGTGCCAGCAGTTACAATGAGCAGTTCTTC
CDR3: CASSYNEQFF

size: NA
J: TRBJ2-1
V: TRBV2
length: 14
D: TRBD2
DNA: TGTGCCAACATAGCGGGGAGCTCCTACAATGAGCAGTTCTTC
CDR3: CANIAGSSYNEQFF

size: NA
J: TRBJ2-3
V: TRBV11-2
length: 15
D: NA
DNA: TGTGCCAGCAGCTTATGTGTGGTAGCCCCTGATACGCAGTATTTT
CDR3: CASSLCVVAPDTQYF

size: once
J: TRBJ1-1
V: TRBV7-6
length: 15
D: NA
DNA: TGTGCCAGCAGCTTAGCGCCGGCCCGGAACACTGAAGCTTTCTTT
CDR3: CASSLAPARNTEAFF

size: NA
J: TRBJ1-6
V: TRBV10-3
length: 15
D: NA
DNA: TGTGCCATCAGACTCAGGGGCCATCGGAATTCACCCCTCCACTTT
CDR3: CAIRLRGHRNSPLHF